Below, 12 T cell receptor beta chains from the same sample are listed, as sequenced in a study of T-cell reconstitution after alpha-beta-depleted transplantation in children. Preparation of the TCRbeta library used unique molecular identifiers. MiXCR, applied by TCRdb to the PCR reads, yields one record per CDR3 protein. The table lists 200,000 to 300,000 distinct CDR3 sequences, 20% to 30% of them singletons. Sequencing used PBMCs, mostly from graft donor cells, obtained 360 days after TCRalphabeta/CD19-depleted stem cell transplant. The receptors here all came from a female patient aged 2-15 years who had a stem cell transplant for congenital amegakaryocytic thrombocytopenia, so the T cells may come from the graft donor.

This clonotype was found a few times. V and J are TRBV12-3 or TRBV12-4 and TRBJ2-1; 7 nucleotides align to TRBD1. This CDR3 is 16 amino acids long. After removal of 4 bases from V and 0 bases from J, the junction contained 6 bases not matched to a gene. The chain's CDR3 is CASSSGQASSYNEQFF. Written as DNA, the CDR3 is TGTGCCAGCAGTTCCGGACAGGCTAGCTCCTACAATGAGCAGTTCTTC.

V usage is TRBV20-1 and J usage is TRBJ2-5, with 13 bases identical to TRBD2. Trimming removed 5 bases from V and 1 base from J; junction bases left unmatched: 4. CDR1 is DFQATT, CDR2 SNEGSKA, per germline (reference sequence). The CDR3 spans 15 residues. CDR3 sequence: CSAHGLAGVQETQYF. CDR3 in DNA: TGCAGTGCTCACGGACTAGCGGGAGTCCAAGAGACCCAGTACTTC.

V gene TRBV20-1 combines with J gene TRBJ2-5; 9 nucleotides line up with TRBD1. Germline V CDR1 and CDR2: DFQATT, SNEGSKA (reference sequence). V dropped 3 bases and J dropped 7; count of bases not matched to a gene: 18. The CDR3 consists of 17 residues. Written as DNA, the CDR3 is TGCAGTGCTAGGGAATCCCGACCCCGGACAGGGGTGGGGACCCAGTACTTC. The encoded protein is CSARESRPRTGVGTQYF.

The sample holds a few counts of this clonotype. The CDR3 loop reads CASSPLSGRPYEQYF. As DNA, the CDR3 is TGTGCCAGCAGCCCACTGAGCGGGAGGCCCTACGAGCAGTACTTC. This chain joins TRBV7-8 and TRBJ2-7, with 9 bases fitting TRBD2. There are 15 residues in the CDR3. Germline-derived CDR1 and CDR2 are SGHVS and FQNEAQ. The ends lost 5 bases at V and 2 bases at J; junction bases unmatched: 7.

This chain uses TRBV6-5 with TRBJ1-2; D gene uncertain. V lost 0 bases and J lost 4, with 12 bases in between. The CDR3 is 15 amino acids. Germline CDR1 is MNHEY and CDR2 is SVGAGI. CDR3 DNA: TGTGCCAGCAGTTACTCCGAATCCGAGGGCTATGGCTACACCTTC. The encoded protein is CASSYSESEGYGYTF.

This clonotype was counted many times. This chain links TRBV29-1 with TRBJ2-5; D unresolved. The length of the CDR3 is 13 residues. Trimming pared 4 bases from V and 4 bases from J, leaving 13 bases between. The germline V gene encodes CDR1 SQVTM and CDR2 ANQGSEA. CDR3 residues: CSVVLKGPETQYF. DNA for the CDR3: TGCAGCGTTGTACTCAAAGGGCCAGAGACCCAGTACTTC.

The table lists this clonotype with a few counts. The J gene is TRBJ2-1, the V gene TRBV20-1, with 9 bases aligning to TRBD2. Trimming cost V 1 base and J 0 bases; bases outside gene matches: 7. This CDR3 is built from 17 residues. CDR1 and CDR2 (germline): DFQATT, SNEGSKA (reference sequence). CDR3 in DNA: TGCAGTGCTAGAGCCTCTAGCGGGGTGAGCTCCTACAATGAGCAGTTCTTC. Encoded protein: CSARASSGVSSYNEQFF.

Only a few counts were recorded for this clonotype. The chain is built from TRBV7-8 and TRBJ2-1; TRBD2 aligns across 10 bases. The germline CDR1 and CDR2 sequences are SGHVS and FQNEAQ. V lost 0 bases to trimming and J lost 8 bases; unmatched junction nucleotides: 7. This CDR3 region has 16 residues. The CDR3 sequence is CASSLARLAGVHEQFF. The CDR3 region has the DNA TGTGCCAGCAGCTTAGCGCGGCTAGCGGGAGTGCATGAGCAGTTCTTC. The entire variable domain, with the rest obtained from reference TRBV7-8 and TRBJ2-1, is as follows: GAGVSQSPRYKVAKRGQDVALRCDPISGHVSLFWYQQALGQGPEFLTYFQNEAQLDKSGLPSDRFFAERPEGSVSTLKIQRTQQEDSAVYLCASSLARLAGVHEQFFGPGTRLTVL.

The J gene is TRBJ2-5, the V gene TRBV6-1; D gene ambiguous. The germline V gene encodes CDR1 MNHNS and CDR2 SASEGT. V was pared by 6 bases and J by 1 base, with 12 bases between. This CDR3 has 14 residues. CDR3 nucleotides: TGTGCCAGCAGGACACTGATTCGCCAAGAGACCCAGTACTTC. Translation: CASRTLIRQETQYF.

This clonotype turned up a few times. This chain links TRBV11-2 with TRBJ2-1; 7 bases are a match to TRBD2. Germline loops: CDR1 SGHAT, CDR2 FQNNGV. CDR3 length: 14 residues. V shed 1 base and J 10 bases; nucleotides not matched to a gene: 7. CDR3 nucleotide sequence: TGTGCCAGCAGCTTAGCGGGAGGCCCCAGGGAGCAGTTCTTC. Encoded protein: CASSLAGGPREQFF. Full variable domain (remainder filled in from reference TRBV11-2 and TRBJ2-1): EAGVAQSPRYKIIEKRQSVAFWCNPISGHATLYWYQQILGQGPKLLIQFQNNGVVDDSQLPKDRFSAERLKGVDSTLKIQPAKLEDSAVYLCASSLAGGPREQFFGPGTRLTVL.

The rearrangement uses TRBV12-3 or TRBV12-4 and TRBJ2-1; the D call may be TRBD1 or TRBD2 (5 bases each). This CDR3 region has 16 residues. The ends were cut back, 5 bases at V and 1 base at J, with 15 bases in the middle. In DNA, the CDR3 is TGTGCCAGCAGTCATAACCGGGGCGTGTCCTACAATGAGCAGTTCTTC. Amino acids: CASSHNRGVSYNEQFF.

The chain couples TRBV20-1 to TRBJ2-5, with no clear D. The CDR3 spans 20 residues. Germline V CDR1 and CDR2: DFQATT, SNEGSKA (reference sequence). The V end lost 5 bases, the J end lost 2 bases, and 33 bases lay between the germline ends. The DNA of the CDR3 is TGCAGTGCTGGGTTTTTTGGTGGTGGTGCATCAAGGGTAAAACAAGAGACCCAGTACTTC. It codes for CSAGFFGGGASRVKQETQYF.